This T cell receptor beta chain is drawn from a study of cytomegalovirus exposure and HLA in healthy donors. General study results and limits: As a later analysis showed, a missense DCLRE1C variant was linked to trimming of TCR beta V- and J-genes. Reportedly, fewer N-insertions than the approximately 680-donor mean appeared in an Asian-associated ancestry cluster in a later analysis.

Trimming removed 1 base from V and 0 bases from J, with 7 bases in between. Germline V gene data show CDR1 as SGHNT and CDR2 as YYREEE (reference sequence). The CDR3 is 14 residues long. Donors consisted of healthy bone marrow donors. Use of 60 Vbeta and 13 Jbeta primers characterized the PCR. Original analysis: Per a later analysis, the number of unique TCR beta chains was some 80 million, of which about 11 million were shared. The repertoire was sequenced with immunoSEQ multiplex PCR; TCRdb's copy has only in-frame clones and lacks some. V and J calls and clone size come straight from that table; D and trimming were deduced from the DNA. This table has roughly 200,000 clones, more than 65% appearing once. Note on this clone: Its cognate antigen is unknown.

The rearrangement uses TRBV5-4 and TRBJ1-2; D is uncertain. The sequence was obtained from a man in his forties in good health and CMV-seropositive. Sequencing was done on a sample of PBMCs. CDR3 sequence (DNA): TGTGCCAGCAGCTTGTCCACAGCTAACTATGGCTACACCTTC. Its translation is CASSLSTANYGYTF.